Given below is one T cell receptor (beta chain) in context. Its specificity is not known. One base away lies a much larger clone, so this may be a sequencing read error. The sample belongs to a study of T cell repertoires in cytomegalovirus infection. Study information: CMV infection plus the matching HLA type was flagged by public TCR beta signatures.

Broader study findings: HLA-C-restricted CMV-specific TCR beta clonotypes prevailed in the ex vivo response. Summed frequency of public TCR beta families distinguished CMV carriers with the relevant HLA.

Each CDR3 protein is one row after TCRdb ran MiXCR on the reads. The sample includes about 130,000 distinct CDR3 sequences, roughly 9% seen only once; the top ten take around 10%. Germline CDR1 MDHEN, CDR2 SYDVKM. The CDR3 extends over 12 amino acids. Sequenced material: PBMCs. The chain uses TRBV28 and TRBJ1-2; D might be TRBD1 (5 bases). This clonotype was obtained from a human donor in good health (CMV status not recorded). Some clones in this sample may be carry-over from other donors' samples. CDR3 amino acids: CASGGGSYGYAF. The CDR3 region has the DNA TGTGCCAGCGGCGGGGGGTCCTATGGCTACGCCTTC.